The 25 T cell receptor beta chains below were found in one sample sequenced in a study of blood T cell repertoires in COVID-19. Using immunoSEQ multiplex PCR, the repertoire was profiled, and TCRdb retains in-frame clones only, with some absent. The table shows 100,000 to 150,000 clones, with roughly 83% occurring only once. The sequencing sample was made of peripheral blood. The receptors stem from a man aged 60 to 75 with acute or convalescent COVID-19.

In its sample, this clone was seen many times. The chain combines TRBV7-3 with TRBJ2-1, with D perhaps TRBD2 (7 bases). The germline V and J ends were trimmed by 5 bases and 0 bases, with 11 bases remaining between them. Germline loops: CDR1 SGHTA, CDR2 FQGTGA. The CDR3 has 15 residues. CDR3 sequence reads: CASSPRGASYNEQFF. In DNA form, the CDR3 reads TGTGCCAGCAGCCCTCGGGGGGCCTCCTACAATGAGCAGTTCTTC.

This clone was observed once. The genes are TRBV3-1 (or the pseudogene TRBV3-2) and TRBJ2-3; 7 nucleotides line up with TRBD2. Germline V CDR1 and CDR2: LGHDT, YNNKEL (reference sequence). The CDR3 runs to 13 residues. The V segment lost 3 bases and the J segment 8 bases; nucleotides outside the gene matches: 5. The CDR3: CASSHGTGGTQYF. CDR3 bases: TGTGCCAGCAGCCATGGGACGGGGGGTACGCAGTATTTT.

The rearrangement links TRBV3-1 (or the pseudogene TRBV3-2) to TRBJ1-1, with D possibly matching TRBD1 (6 bases). V was cut by 2 bases and J by 5 bases, with 15 bases left in between. The CDR3 length is 15 residues. CDR1 is LGHDT, CDR2 YNNKEL, per germline (reference sequence). The DNA of the CDR3 is TGTGCCAGCAGCCAATCAACAGGGAGAGGTACTGAAGCTTTCTTT. Protein product: CASSQSTGRGTEAFF.

The gene calls are TRBV28 and TRBJ2-2, with 7 bases matching TRBD1. V lost 4 bases to trimming and J lost 7 bases; unmatched junction nucleotides: 15. The germline gives CDR1 MDHEN, CDR2 SYDVKM. The CDR3 has 17 residues. The CDR3 region has the DNA TGTGCCAGCAGTTCCACTTATAGACAGGGACGGGGCGGGGAGCTGTTTTTT. Translated, it gives CASSSTYRQGRGGELFF.

Worth noting for this clone: Relative to the germline gene, one junction end is altered; a read error may explain this. This chain joins TRBV15 and TRBJ2-1; 9 nucleotides match TRBD1. CDR1 and CDR2 from the germline V gene are LNHNV and YYDKDF (reference sequence). The CDR3 has 15 amino acids. The CDR3 is CATSRDRGAYNEQFF. CDR3 coding DNA: TGTGCCACCAGCCGAGACAGGGGGGCCTACAATGAGCAGTTCTTC.

V usage is TRBV13 and J usage is TRBJ2-5, with 11 positions matching TRBD2. Per germline, CDR1 PRHDT and CDR2 FYEKMQ (reference sequence). The V and J ends lost 6 bases and 5 bases, in that order; junction bases with no gene match: 8. The CDR3 covers 15 residues. DNA for the CDR3: TGTGCCAGCAGGTATAGCGGGGGGGCCCGGGAGACCCAGTACTTC. This translates into CASRYSGGARETQYF.

The CDR3 sequence: CASAYANNEQFF. CDR3 bases: TGTGCCAGCGCGTACGCGAACAATGAGCAGTTCTTC. V is TRBV11-2 and J is TRBJ2-1; D ambiguous. The germline gives CDR1 SGHAT, CDR2 FQNNGV. The V gene lost 8 bases and the J gene lost 5 bases, with 10 bases spanning the gap. The CDR3 consists of 12 residues.

The genes are TRBV7-7 and TRBJ2-2, with 8 bases lining up with TRBD1. J gave up 6 bases and V 5 bases, and 8 bases lay outside the gene matches. Germline V lookup: CDR1 SSHAT, CDR2 FNYEAQ (reference sequence). The CDR3 covers 15 residues. The CDR3 DNA reads as TGTGCCAGCAGCCCTCTCAGGGGGCGCGCCGGGGAGCTGTTTTTT. It is translated as CASSPLRGRAGELFF.

The V and J genes are TRBV11-2 and TRBJ1-1, with D possibly being TRBD1 (5 bases). CDR1 is SGHAT, CDR2 FQNNGV, per germline. The CDR3 consists of 15 residues. V was shortened by 2 bases and J by 1 base, with 11 bases between the two germline ends. The CDR3 loop reads CASSLTRAGNTEAFF. The CDR3 DNA sequence: TGTGCCAGCAGCTTAACCAGGGCTGGGAACACTGAAGCTTTCTTT.

V usage is TRBV5-6 and J usage is TRBJ1-2; weak D call: TRBD1 (5 bases). Trimming removed 0 bases at V and 8 bases at J, with 14 bases between. The CDR3 covers 14 residues. From germline, CDR1 is SGHDT and CDR2 YYEEEE. This chain's CDR3 is CASSLVGYSGGYTF. CDR3 nucleotides: TGTGCCAGCAGCTTGGTGGGGTACTCAGGGGGCTACACCTTC.

The gene calls are TRBV24-1 and TRBJ2-5; TRBD1 matches 10 bases. Germline CDR1 reads KGHDR; CDR2 reads SFDVKD. V lost 4 bases, J lost 3 bases, and 4 bases stayed unmatched. The CDR3 totals 15 residues. The chain's CDR3 is CATSDRGQGEETQYF. In nucleotides, the CDR3 is TGTGCCACCAGTGACCGAGGACAGGGGGAAGAGACCCAGTACTTC.

The chain uses TRBV27 and TRBJ1-1; 9 bases fit TRBD1. This CDR3 is 14 amino acids long. The germline V gene encodes CDR1 MNHEY and CDR2 SMNVEV (reference sequence). The V gene end was trimmed by 5 bases and the J gene end by 0 bases; junction bases not matched to a gene: 1. The CDR3 spells CASSDRGVNTEAFF. The CDR3, as DNA: TGTGCCAGCAGTGACAGGGGGGTGAACACTGAAGCTTTCTTT.

The genes are TRBV3-1 (or the pseudogene TRBV3-2) and TRBJ2-1; 15 nucleotides agree with TRBD2. Germline values: CDR1 LGHDT, CDR2 YNNKEL (reference sequence). Losses at the gene ends were 4 bases for V and 5 bases for J; bases not matched to a gene: 6. The CDR3 has 17 amino acids. Written as DNA, the CDR3 is TGTGCCAGCAGCCTCGGACTAGCGGGGGGGCAAAACAATGAGCAGTTCTTC. Encoded protein: CASSLGLAGGQNNEQFF.

The chain recombines TRBV5-5 with TRBJ1-6, with TRBD1 matching over 11 bases. The germline V gene encodes CDR1 SGHKS and CDR2 YYEKEE (reference sequence). The CDR3 length is 14 residues. V gave up 4 bases and J gave up 14 bases; unmatched junction bases: 8. The CDR3 DNA follows: TGTGCCAGCAGCGCCCCGGGACAGGGGGTAGCCCTCCACTTT. Protein sequence: CASSAPGQGVALHF.

The chain uses TRBV2 and TRBJ2-7; 8 nucleotides match TRBD2. CDR3 length: 13 amino acids. V lost 4 bases, J lost 4 bases, and 3 bases stayed unmatched. Germline V gene data show CDR1 as SNHLY and CDR2 as FYNNEI. CDR3 residues: CASSVGRAYEQYF. The CDR3 DNA sequence: TGTGCCAGCAGTGTCGGGAGGGCTTACGAGCAGTACTTC.

The chain employs TRBV19 and TRBJ1-2; D is ambiguous. Germline-derived CDR1 and CDR2 are LNHDA and SQIVND (reference sequence). The ends were cut back, 3 bases at V and 2 bases at J, with 13 bases in the middle. The CDR3 has 15 residues. CDR3 coding DNA: TGTGCCAGTAGTATCTGGCAGGATAAGAACTATGGCTACACCTTC. Its protein is CASSIWQDKNYGYTF.

This chain joins TRBV6-5 and TRBJ2-7; 9 bases fit TRBD1. V lost 7 bases and J lost 6; bases outside the gene matches: 10. The CDR3 loop spans 14 amino acids. The germline CDR1 and CDR2 sequences are MNHEY and SVGAGI. The CDR3 DNA sequence: TGTGCCAGCAAAGGGACAGGGTCTTTGGGCGAGCAGTACTTC. This sequence encodes CASKGTGSLGEQYF.

V and J are TRBV20-1 and TRBJ2-4; 9 bases are a match to TRBD2. With V trimmed by 3 bases and J by 0 bases, 12 bases remained unmatched. Germline CDR1 is DFQATT and CDR2 is SNEGSKA (reference sequence). The CDR3 is 18 amino acids. The CDR3 reads CSASGAGVAGVAKNIQYF. CDR3 bases: TGCAGTGCTAGTGGTGCGGGAGTAGCGGGAGTAGCCAAAAACATTCAGTACTTC.

Only a few counts were recorded for this clone. The V and J genes are TRBV27 and TRBJ1-2; 10 bases fit TRBD1. Germline CDR1 and CDR2: MNHEY and SMNVEV (reference sequence). The V and J ends lost 5 bases and 7 bases, in that order; junction bases with no gene match: 4. This CDR3 comprises 13 residues. CDR3 nucleotide sequence: TGTGCCAGCAGTACTGGGGACAGGGGTGGCTACACCTTC. Protein product: CASSTGDRGGYTF.

The chain carries TRBV5-1 and TRBJ2-5, with 7 positions matching TRBD1. This CDR3 comprises 14 residues. Trimming took 2 bases from V and 5 from J; bases not matched to a gene: 6. The V gene's germline CDR1 is SGHRS and CDR2 YFSETQ. CDR3 region: CASSFGTASETQYF. Here the CDR3 DNA reads TGCGCCAGCAGCTTTGGGACAGCCTCGGAGACCCAGTACTTC.

The chain uses TRBV11-2 and TRBJ2-3, with 9 bases that match TRBD1. CDR1 and CDR2 from the germline V gene are SGHAT and FQNNGV. This CDR3 region has 18 residues. V dropped 2 bases and J dropped 2; count of bases not matched to a gene: 11. The CDR3 DNA follows: TGTGCCAGCAGCTTACCGCAGGACAGGGGCGCCTTCACAGATACGCAGTATTTT. This translates into CASSLPQDRGAFTDTQYF.

J is TRBJ2-6 and V is TRBV5-1; D ambiguous. CDR1 SGHRS and CDR2 YFSETQ come from the germline V gene. CDR3 length equals 16 residues. Between the trimmed V and J ends, which lost 1 base and 0 bases, there was a span of 8 bases. CDR3 bases: TGCGCCAGCAGCTTGATCCCATTCTCTGGGGCCAACGTCCTGACTTTC. Residues: CASSLIPFSGANVLTF.

The gene calls are TRBV5-1 and TRBJ1-2; no clear D gene. V lost 7 bases and J lost 2, with 12 bases in between. Germline values: CDR1 SGHRS, CDR2 YFSETQ. The CDR3 length is 13 residues. The CDR3 DNA sequence: TGCGCCAGCTCTGGGCAGTCCAACTATGGCTACACCTTC. It codes for CASSGQSNYGYTF.

In nucleotides, the CDR3 is TGTGCCAGCAGCTCAATAGGGACAGGGTACAATGAGCAGTTCTTC. Amino acid sequence: CASSSIGTGYNEQFF. V is TRBV7-3 and J is TRBJ2-1; TRBD1 agrees at 9 bases. The CDR3 is 15 residues long. Germline CDR1 is SGHTA and CDR2 is FQGTGA. The ends lost 4 bases at V and 4 bases at J; junction bases unmatched: 5.

The V and J genes are TRBV6-5 and TRBJ1-4; 10 nucleotides align to TRBD1. Unmatched junction bases numbered 5, after V lost 5 bases and J lost 5 bases. The CDR3 is 15 amino acids. From germline, CDR1 is MNHEY and CDR2 SVGAGI. The DNA of the CDR3 is TGTGCCAGCAGTCCAGACAGGGGGCGGAATGAAAAACTGTTTTTT. This gives the protein CASSPDRGRNEKLFF.